Listed here are 20 T cell receptor beta chains from one sample, sequenced in a study of T cells in Graves' hyperthyroidism and ophthalmopathy. Amplification yielded TCR beta CDR3 regions, with RNA transcripts as the source. During a first-round RT-PCR of the TCR CDR3, the HTBI primer set was used. MiXCR, run by TCRdb on the multiplex PCR reads, gives a single entry per CDR3 protein. The sample lists 500,000 to 750,000 distinct CDR3 sequences; around 16% were seen once. Specimen: blood. These receptors were obtained from a woman in her thirties with Graves' hyperthyroidism.

This chain joins TRBV5-1 and TRBJ2-3; D is unresolved. The CDR3 loop spans 14 amino acids. Deletions cut 7 bases from V and 2 bases from J, with 14 bases between. CDR1 SGHRS and CDR2 YFSETQ come from the germline V gene. CDR3 residues: CASVKGTSTDTQYF. The CDR3 DNA reads TGCGCCAGCGTTAAGGGAACCTCCACAGATACGCAGTATTTT.

This chain joins TRBV6-1 and TRBJ1-4, with TRBD1 as a possible D gene (5 bases). The length of the CDR3 is 14 residues. With 5 bases removed from V and 4 bases from J, the gap between germline ends came to 11 bases. Germline-derived CDR1 and CDR2 are MNHNS and SASEGT. CDR3 residues: CASSHRQFNEKLFF. The CDR3 DNA reads as TGTGCCAGCAGTCACAGGCAATTTAATGAAAAACTGTTTTTT.

This clonotype was observed many times. V usage is TRBV27 and J usage is TRBJ2-1; no definite D call. Looked up from germline, CDR1 is MNHEY and CDR2 is SMNVEV (reference sequence). CDR3 length: 13 amino acids. V dropped 4 bases and J dropped 4 bases, with 8 bases sitting between them. The CDR3 DNA reads as TGTGCCAGCAGTTGGCACTTATACAATGAGCAGTTCTTC. Protein: CASSWHLYNEQFF.

The chain employs TRBV2 and TRBJ1-2; D might be TRBD1 (6 bases). This CDR3 is 14 amino acids long. The V gene lost 3 bases and the J gene lost 7 bases, with 15 bases spanning the gap. Per germline, CDR1 SNHLY and CDR2 FYNNEI. The CDR3 loop reads CASSEGRGGGGYTF. The CDR3 DNA is TGTGCCAGCAGTGAGGGCAGGGGTGGAGGTGGCTACACCTTC.

The V and J genes are TRBV28 and TRBJ2-2; D gene ambiguous. CDR1 is MDHEN and CDR2 is SYDVKM in the germline V gene. The CDR3 consists of 13 residues. V lost 7 bases, J lost 6 bases, and 12 bases lay in between. CDR3 sequence reads: CASNSGVAGELFF. CDR3 sequence (DNA): TGTGCCAGCAACTCAGGAGTCGCCGGGGAGCTGTTTTTT.

Ten or more counts support this clonotype. The gene calls are TRBV7-3 and TRBJ2-3; 13 nucleotides match TRBD2. The germline CDR1 and CDR2 sequences are SGHTA and FQGTGA. This CDR3 comprises 17 residues. Losses at the gene ends were 1 base for V and 6 bases for J; bases not matched to a gene: 7. The DNA of the CDR3 is TGTGCCAGCAGCTTAAGAGGACTAGCGGGAGTTCAGGATACGCAGTATTTT. It codes for CASSLRGLAGVQDTQYF. The full variable domain, in which reference TRBV7-3 and TRBJ2-3 provide the parts outside the CDR3, is GAGVSQTPSNKVTEKGKYVELRCDPISGHTALYWYRQSLGQGPEFLIYFQGTGAADDSGLPNDRFFAVRPEGSVSTLKIQRTERGDSAVYLCASSLRGLAGVQDTQYFGPGTRLTVL.

There are a few counts of this clonotype. This chain uses TRBV20-1 with TRBJ2-1, with TRBD2 identical over 11 bases. Germline lookup yields CDR1 DFQATT and CDR2 SNEGSKA (reference sequence). V shed 1 base and J 4 bases; nucleotides not matched to a gene: 3. This CDR3 spans 15 amino acids. This CDR3 is CSARGLAGGYNEQFF. CDR3 in DNA: TGCAGTGCTAGAGGGCTAGCGGGAGGTTACAATGAGCAGTTCTTC.

This clonotype was recorded many times. The CDR3 nucleotides are TGTGCCAGCTCACCAGCGACAGCAGATACGCAGTATTTT. It is translated as CASSPATADTQYF. The chain employs TRBV18 and TRBJ2-3; maybe TRBD1 (5 bases). This CDR3 has 13 amino acids. The ends were cut back, 2 bases at V and 4 bases at J, with 7 bases in the middle. CDR1 KGHSH and CDR2 LQKENI come from the germline V gene.

This clonotype was detected ten times or more. This chain joins TRBV7-2 and TRBJ1-1; D perhaps matches TRBD1 (6 bases). The CDR3 covers 15 residues. From germline, CDR1 is SGHTA and CDR2 FQGNSA. The V gene lost 5 bases and the J gene lost 2 bases, with 15 bases spanning the gap. The DNA of the CDR3 is TGTGCCAGCAGCCTAGTGGGGGCTGGAAACACTGAAGCTTTCTTT. The encoded protein is CASSLVGAGNTEAFF.

This clonotype was detected ten times or more. CDR3 DNA sequence: TGTGCCAGCAGCTTTGACAGAAGCTCCTACGAGCAGTACTTC. It encodes CASSFDRSSYEQYF. The chain carries TRBV7-9 and TRBJ2-7; possibly TRBD1 for D (5 bases). The CDR3 length is 14 residues. Germline V gene data show CDR1 as SEHNR and CDR2 as FQNEAQ (reference sequence). Trimming shortened V by 3 bases and J by 0 bases, and 9 bases separated the two germline ends.

This clonotype was detected a few times. V is TRBV3-1 and J is TRBJ2-2; 9 bases align to TRBD1. Trimming removed 2 bases from V and 0 bases from J; junction bases left unmatched: 1. The CDR3 has 16 residues. Germline V gives CDR1 LGHDT, CDR2 YNNKEL (reference sequence). CDR3 sequence: CASSQRTGANTGELFF. For the CDR3, the DNA is TGTGCCAGCAGCCAAAGGACAGGGGCGAACACCGGGGAGCTGTTTTTT.

The V gene is TRBV7-9, the J gene TRBJ2-3; D is ambiguous. The CDR3 is 14 residues long. Germline CDR1 is SEHNR and CDR2 is FQNEAQ (reference sequence). The V and J ends lost 4 bases and 3 bases respectively, with 11 bases between them. CDR3 sequence reads: CASSSPTSTDTQYF. CDR3 DNA sequence: TGTGCCAGCAGCTCCCCAACGTCGACAGATACGCAGTATTTT.

The sample holds many counts of this clonotype. This chain joins TRBV11-3 and TRBJ2-1; D gene unclear. Trimming left V 1 base short and J 4 bases short, with 11 bases between. The CDR3 covers 15 residues. Germline V lookup: CDR1 SGHNT, CDR2 YENEEA. In DNA form, the CDR3 reads TGTGCCAGCAGCTTAGGACCCGGCCCGTACAATGAGCAGTTCTTC. It translates to CASSLGPGPYNEQFF.

This chain uses TRBV20-1 with TRBJ2-7; 10 bases map to TRBD2. V trimming: 7 bases; J trimming: 2 bases; junction bases outside the gene matches: 5. Germline V gene lookup returns CDR1 DFQATT and CDR2 SNEGSKA (reference sequence). This CDR3 region has 13 residues. In nucleotides, the CDR3 is TGCAGTGATATCCTAGCGGGAGCCTACGAGCAGTACTTC. This codes for CSDILAGAYEQYF.

Worth noting for this clonotype: A much larger clonotype is one base distant, so this may be a read error. The rearrangement links TRBV30 to TRBJ1-1; D uncertain. The CDR3 is made up of 12 amino acids. The germline gives CDR1 GTSNPN, CDR2 SVGIG (reference sequence). CDR3 nucleotide sequence: TGTGCCTGGGCTCAGCCCGGCACTGGAGCTTTCTTT. Amino acid sequence: CAWAQPGTGAFF.

This rearrangement joins TRBV20-1 to TRBJ2-3, with 12 nucleotides matching TRBD2. V dropped 7 bases and J dropped 0; count of bases not matched to a gene: 17. Germline V gives CDR1 DFQATT, CDR2 SNEGSKA (reference sequence). CDR3 length: 19 residues. CDR3 sequence reads: CSVFSLAGGTLLSTDTQYF. In DNA form, the CDR3 reads TGCAGTGTATTTAGCCTAGCGGGAGGGACCCTATTGAGCACAGATACGCAGTATTTT.

The chain uses TRBV12-5 and TRBJ2-7; D gene ambiguous. This CDR3 has 18 amino acids. In germline, CDR1 is LGHNT, CDR2 FRNRAP. The germline V and J ends were trimmed by 1 base and 2 bases, with 21 bases remaining between them. The CDR3 region is CASGLATRSGLGTYEQYF. Written as DNA, the CDR3 is TGTGCTAGTGGTTTGGCAACACGTAGTGGGTTAGGCACCTACGAGCAGTACTTC. Variable domain in full (rest from reference TRBV12-5 and TRBJ2-7): DARVTQTPRHKVTEMGQEVTMRCQPILGHNTVFWYRQTMMQGLELLAYFRNRAPLDDSGMPKDRFSAEMPDATLATLKIQPSEPRDSAVYFCASGLATRSGLGTYEQYFGPGTRLTVT.

In its sample, this clonotype was seen many times. V gene TRBV29-1 combines with J gene TRBJ2-3; D not resolved. Germline V gives CDR1 SQVTM, CDR2 ANQGSEA. The CDR3 totals 14 residues. V was clipped by 3 bases and J by 0 bases, with 10 bases between them. The CDR3 region has the DNA TGCAGCGTTGACCTTTATGCTAGCACAGATACGCAGTATTTT. Amino acids: CSVDLYASTDTQYF.

This clonotype was found many times. The chain joins TRBV5-1 to TRBJ1-3; D call uncertain. V lost 2 bases and J 7 bases, leaving 10 bases between the germline ends. CDR1 is SGHRS and CDR2 is YFSETQ in the germline V gene. This CDR3 has 13 amino acids. CDR3 loop: CASSFDSANTIYF. In DNA form, the CDR3 reads TGCGCCAGCAGCTTCGACTCGGCGAACACCATATATTTT.

This clonotype was recorded many times. The chain joins TRBV2 to TRBJ1-2; D is unclear. This CDR3 comprises 13 residues. Germline values: CDR1 SNHLY, CDR2 FYNNEI. The V and J ends lost 4 bases and 0 bases respectively, with 6 bases between them. The DNA for the CDR3 is TGTGCCAGCAGTGTTTACGCTAACTATGGCTACACCTTC. This gives the protein CASSVYANYGYTF.